The following is a T cell receptor beta chain sequence with its context. This entry comes from a study of blood T cell repertoires in COVID-19. Across the study: There were acute and convalescent COVID-19 samples, and they came from the United States, Italy and Spain.

The CDR3 spans 14 residues. V gave up 2 bases and J gave up 5 bases; unmatched junction bases: 2. CDR1 and CDR2 (germline): LGHDT, YNNKEL (reference sequence). Using immunoSEQ multiplex PCR, the repertoire was profiled, and TCRdb retains in-frame clones only, with some absent. The table includes roughly 70,000 clones, around 86% detected once. The clonotype originates from a man in his 70s with active COVID-19. The chain links TRBV3-1 (or the pseudogene TRBV3-2) to TRBJ2-2; TRBD2 matches at 7 bases. Sequencing used peripheral blood. The CDR3 region is CASSQLGGTGELFF. The CDR3 DNA follows: TGTGCCAGCAGCCAACTGGGGGGGACCGGGGAGCTGTTTTTT.